Below, one T cell receptor beta chain is given with its context. Which antigen it targets is not known. No base quality values were provided; no much bigger clone lies one nucleotide off. The CDR3 regions of human TCRbeta chains were subjected to immunosequencing. As for how the authors treated the data: TCRs in the repertoires were matched against a reference library of SARS-CoV-2-specific TCRs that had been generated with the MIRA antigen-specificity platform. Breadth was defined as the fraction of unique TCRs that were SARS-CoV-2-associated, and depth was defined as the fraction of total T cells that were SARS-CoV-2-associated. Using the MIRA data, each spike-specific TCR was assigned both to the spike region to which the TCR was reactive and to a CD4 or CD8 class. Log10-transformed breadth and depth values were compared by one-way ANOVA with Sidak's multiple comparisons tests. TCRdb stores this immuneACCESS table with in-frame sequences only. Part of the clones is absent; in the studies checked, under half of the shortfall reflects unresolved V genes, and no reason is known for the rest. V and J calls and clone size follow that table, whereas D and trimming were derived from the DNA. The sample data list more than 75,000 clones, and approximately 90% of these were observed just once. Around 8% of the sample comes from the top ten.

This entry belongs to a study of T cell responses to AZD1222 COVID-19 vaccine listed by TCRdb under 2021. Regarding the study in general: A total of 230 to 250 trial participants underwent TCR sequencing, of whom about 200 received two doses of AZD1222 and about 25 received two doses of the MenACWY control vaccine. Trial participants were enrolled into age subgroups of 18-55, 56-69 and 70-plus years, which contained around 150, 29 and 61 TCR-sequenced participants, respectively.

In light of the paper, this sample's time point label describes: about 28 days (+/-7) after the second vaccine dose. AZD1222 recipients whose second dose came at about 4 weeks and those whose second dose came at about 12 weeks were combined into one group, since spike-specific TCR depth and breadth did not differ between the two schedules. Samples from vaccinated people were obtained from the UK trials COV001 and COV002, which included a single-blind randomized controlled phase 2/3 trial of AZD1222 (ChAdOx1 nCoV-19) in healthy adults. For TCRbeta chain sequencing, PBMC samples from trial participants were taken at day 0 and at day 28 after the second dose. The junction carries 10 bases between V and J, which are trimmed by 0 bases and 0 bases respectively. From the germline V gene, CDR1 is SGHRS and CDR2 is YFSETQ. The CDR3 goes from the cysteine to the phenylalanine over 16 residues. The entry retains the CDR3 DNA only, 48 bases that are in frame from base 1.

What the work shows at the level of the full study, not this receptor alone: The 56-69-year group was small, and its depth increase did not reach significance, likely because of low power. A significant rise in spike-specific TCR breadth and depth was observed after two AZD1222 doses relative to day 0 and relative to MenACWY recipients. Vaccine-associated CD4 TCRs spanned the whole spike protein, with dominant responses in regions 160-218 and 743-854. Nearly half of unique spike-specific TCRs reportedly recognized epitopes outside regions mutated in the B.1.351 and B.1.1.7 variants. Participants were mostly white British and included more females than males, and it was suggested by the authors that clonal diversity may have been underestimated. No day 14 peak-response samples were available, so repertoires were characterized only after the peak T cell response. Only five to seven AZD1222 recipients were SARS-CoV-2 seropositive at baseline, limiting conclusions about previously exposed vaccinees.

The TCR originated in an adult who received the AZD1222 COVID-19 vaccine. Here the chain combines TRBV5-1 and TRBJ2-1; the D call could be TRBD1 or TRBD2, with each sharing 5 bases. Sequenced here: peripheral blood, sampled 28 days after the second AZD1222 dose. CDR3 reads: CASSLGGFSSYNEQFF. In nucleotides, the sequence is TGCGCCAGCAGCTTGGGGGGGTTCAGCTCCTACAATGAGCAGTTCTTC.